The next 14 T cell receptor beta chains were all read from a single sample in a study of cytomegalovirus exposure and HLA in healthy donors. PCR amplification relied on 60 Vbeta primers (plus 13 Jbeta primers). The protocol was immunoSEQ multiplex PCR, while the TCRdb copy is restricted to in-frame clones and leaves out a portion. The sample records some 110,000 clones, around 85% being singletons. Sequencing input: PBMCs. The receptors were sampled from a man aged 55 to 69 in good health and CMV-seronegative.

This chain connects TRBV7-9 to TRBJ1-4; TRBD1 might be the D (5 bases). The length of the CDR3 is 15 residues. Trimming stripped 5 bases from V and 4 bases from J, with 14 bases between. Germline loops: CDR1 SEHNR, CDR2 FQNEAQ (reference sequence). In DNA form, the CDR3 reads TGTGCCAGCAGCCCGGCGCAGGGCATTAATGAAAAACTGTTTTTT. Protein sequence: CASSPAQGINEKLFF.

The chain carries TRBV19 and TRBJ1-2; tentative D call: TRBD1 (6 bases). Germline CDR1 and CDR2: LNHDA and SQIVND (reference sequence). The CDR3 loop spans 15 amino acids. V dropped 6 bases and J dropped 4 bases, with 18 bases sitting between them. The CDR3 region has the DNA TGTGCCAGTAGCACTCTGACAGGCGACCCCTATGGCTACACCTTC. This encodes CASSTLTGDPYGYTF.

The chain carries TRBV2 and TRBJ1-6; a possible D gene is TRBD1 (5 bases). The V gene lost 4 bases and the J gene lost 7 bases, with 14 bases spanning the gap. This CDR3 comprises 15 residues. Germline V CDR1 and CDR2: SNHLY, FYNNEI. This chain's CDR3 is CASSGDSGGNSPLHF. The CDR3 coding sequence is TGTGCCAGCAGTGGGGACTCTGGGGGGAATTCACCCCTCCACTTT.

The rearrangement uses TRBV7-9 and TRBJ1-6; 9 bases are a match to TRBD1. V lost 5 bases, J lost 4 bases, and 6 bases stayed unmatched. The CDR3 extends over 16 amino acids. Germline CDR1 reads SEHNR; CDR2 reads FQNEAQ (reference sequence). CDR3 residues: CASSRWTGAYNSPLHF. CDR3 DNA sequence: TGTGCCAGCAGCAGATGGACAGGGGCGTATAATTCACCCCTCCACTTT.

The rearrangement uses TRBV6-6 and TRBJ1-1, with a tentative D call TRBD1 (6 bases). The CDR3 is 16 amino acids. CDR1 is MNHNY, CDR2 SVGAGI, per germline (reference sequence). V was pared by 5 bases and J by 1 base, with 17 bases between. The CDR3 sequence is CASSPSNRDPNTEAFF. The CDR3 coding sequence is TGTGCCAGCAGTCCGAGTAACAGGGATCCGAACACTGAAGCTTTCTTT.

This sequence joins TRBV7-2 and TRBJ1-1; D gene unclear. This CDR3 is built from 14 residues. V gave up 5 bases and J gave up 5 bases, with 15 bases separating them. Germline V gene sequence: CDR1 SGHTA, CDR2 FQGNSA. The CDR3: CASSPPTTRTEAFF. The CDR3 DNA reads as TGTGCCAGCAGCCCTCCGACAACCAGGACTGAAGCTTTCTTT.

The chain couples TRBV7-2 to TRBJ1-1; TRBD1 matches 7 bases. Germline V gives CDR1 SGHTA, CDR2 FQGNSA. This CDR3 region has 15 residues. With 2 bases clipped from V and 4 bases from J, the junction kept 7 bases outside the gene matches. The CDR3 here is CASSLPTGLSTEAFF. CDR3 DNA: TGTGCCAGCAGCTTACCGACAGGGCTGAGCACTGAAGCTTTCTTT.

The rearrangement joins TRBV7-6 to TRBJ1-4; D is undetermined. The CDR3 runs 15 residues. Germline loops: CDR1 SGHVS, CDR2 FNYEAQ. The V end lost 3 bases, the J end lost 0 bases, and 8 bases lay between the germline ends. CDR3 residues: CASSFSGATNEKLFF. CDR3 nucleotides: TGTGCCAGCAGCTTTTCCGGGGCAACTAATGAAAAACTGTTTTTT.

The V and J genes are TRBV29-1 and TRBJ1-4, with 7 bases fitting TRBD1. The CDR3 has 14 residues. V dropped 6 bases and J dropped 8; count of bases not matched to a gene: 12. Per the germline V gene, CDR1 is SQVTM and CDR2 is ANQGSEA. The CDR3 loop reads CSVLGQARGEKLFF. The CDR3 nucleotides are TGCAGCGTCCTTGGACAGGCCCGGGGAGAAAAACTGTTTTTT.

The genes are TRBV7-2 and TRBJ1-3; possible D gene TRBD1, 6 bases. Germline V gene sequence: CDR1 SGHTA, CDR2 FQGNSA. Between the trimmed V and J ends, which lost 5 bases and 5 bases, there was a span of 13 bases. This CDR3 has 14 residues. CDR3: CASSPRDTRNTIYF. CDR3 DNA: TGTGCCAGCAGCCCCCGGGACACAAGAAACACCATATATTTT.

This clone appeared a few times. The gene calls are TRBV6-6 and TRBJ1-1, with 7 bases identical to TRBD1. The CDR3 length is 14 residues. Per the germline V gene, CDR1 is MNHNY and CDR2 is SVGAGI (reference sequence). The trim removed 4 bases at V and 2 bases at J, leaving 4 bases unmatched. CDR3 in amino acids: CASSSRQGNTEAFF. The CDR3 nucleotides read TGTGCCAGCAGTTCCCGACAGGGCAACACTGAAGCTTTCTTT.

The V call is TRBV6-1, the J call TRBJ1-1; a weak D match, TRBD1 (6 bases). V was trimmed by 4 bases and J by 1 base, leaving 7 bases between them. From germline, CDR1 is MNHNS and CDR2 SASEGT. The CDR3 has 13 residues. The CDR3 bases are TGTGCCAGCAGTGCCAGGGGGAACACTGAAGCTTTCTTT. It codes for CASSARGNTEAFF.

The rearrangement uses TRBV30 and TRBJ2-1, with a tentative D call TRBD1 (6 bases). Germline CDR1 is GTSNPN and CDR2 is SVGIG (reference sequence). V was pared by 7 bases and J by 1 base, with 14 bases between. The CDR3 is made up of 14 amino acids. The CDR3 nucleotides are TGTGCCTCCAATACAGGGATATCCTACAATGAGCAGTTCTTC. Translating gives CASNTGISYNEQFF.

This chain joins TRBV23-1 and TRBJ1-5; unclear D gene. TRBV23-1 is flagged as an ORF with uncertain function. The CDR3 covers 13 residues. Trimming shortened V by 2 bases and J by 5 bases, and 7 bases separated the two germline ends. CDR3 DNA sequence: TGCGCCAGCAGTCAACAAAGAGATCAGCCCCAGCATTTT. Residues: CASSQQRDQPQHF.